One sample yielded the 30 T cell receptor beta chains listed below, sequenced in a study of blood T cell repertoires in COVID-19. Assay: immunoSEQ multiplex PCR; the TCRdb copy retains only in-frame clones and omits some. The profile shows 250,000 to 350,000 clones, roughly nine tenths of them singletons. The sequenced material came from peripheral blood. The receptors originated from a woman between 50 and 59 years old who had recovered from COVID-19.

The CDR3 nucleotides are TGTGCCAGCACAGACTTTACGCTGGGGCCCCAGCATTTT. As protein: CASTDFTLGPQHF. V gene TRBV28 combines with J gene TRBJ1-5; D gene unclear. The germline gives CDR1 MDHEN, CDR2 SYDVKM. V lost 7 bases and J 9 bases, leaving 16 bases between the germline ends. The CDR3 length is 13 residues.

J is TRBJ2-7 and V is TRBV7-8; unclear D gene. In germline, CDR1 is SGHVS, CDR2 FQNEAQ. This CDR3 is built from 13 residues. Trimming stripped 2 bases from V and 3 bases from J, with 8 bases between. The CDR3 nucleotides are TGTGCCAGCAGCTTACCCGGAGACTACGAGCAGTACTTC. Encoded protein: CASSLPGDYEQYF.

The chain is built from TRBV6-2 or TRBV6-3 and TRBJ2-1; D remains unclear. The CDR3 totals 11 residues. Trimming took 6 bases from V and 13 from J, leaving 13 bases between them. Germline CDR1 reads MNHEY; CDR2 reads SVGEGT. The CDR3 sequence: CASSPSGIQFF. CDR3 in DNA: TGTGCCAGCAGCCCGAGTGGTATACAGTTCTTC.

The J gene is TRBJ2-7, the V gene TRBV27, with 7 nucleotides matching TRBD1. CDR3 size: 14 residues. The germline V gene encodes CDR1 MNHEY and CDR2 SMNVEV (reference sequence). The J segment lost 2 bases and the V segment lost 5 bases, leaving 6 bases of the junction unmatched. CDR3 loop: CASSPGQVAYEQYF. CDR3 coding DNA: TGTGCCAGCAGTCCTGGACAGGTGGCCTACGAGCAGTACTTC.

The chain uses TRBV5-6 and TRBJ2-2; 7 bases fit TRBD1. The CDR3 loop spans 17 amino acids. The V gene's germline CDR1 is SGHDT and CDR2 YYEEEE. V shed 1 base, J shed 2 bases, and the junction held 8 bases outside the gene matches. The CDR3 protein is CASSLPGTARNTGELFF. CDR3 DNA: TGTGCCAGCAGCTTGCCCGGGACAGCAAGAAACACCGGGGAGCTGTTTTTT.

This clone has only one observation. This chain joins TRBV4-2 and TRBJ2-5; 8 bases match TRBD1. The length of the CDR3 is 14 residues. Looked up from germline, CDR1 is LGHNA and CDR2 is YNFKEQ. The J segment lost 5 bases and the V segment lost 3 bases, leaving 5 bases of the junction unmatched. CDR3 sequence (DNA): TGTGCCAGCAGCCAGGACAGGGTTGGCGAGACCCAGTACTTC. It yields the protein CASSQDRVGETQYF.

The chain joins TRBV12-5 to TRBJ1-1, with TRBD1 matching over 9 bases. The CDR3 consists of 14 residues. CDR1 LGHNT and CDR2 FRNRAP come from the germline V gene. V was clipped by 5 bases and J by 2 bases; unmatched bases: 3. The chain's CDR3 is CASGPQGANTEAFF. CDR3 bases: TGTGCTAGTGGTCCACAGGGGGCAAACACTGAAGCTTTCTTT. Full variable domain (outside the CDR3, taken from reference TRBV12-5 and TRBJ1-1): DARVTQTPRHKVTEMGQEVTMRCQPILGHNTVFWYRQTMMQGLELLAYFRNRAPLDDSGMPKDRFSAEMPDATLATLKIQPSEPRDSAVYFCASGPQGANTEAFFGQGTRLTVV.

The chain has TRBV9 and TRBJ2-7; 11 nucleotides agree with TRBD2. The CDR3 extends over 14 amino acids. Germline V gene sequence: CDR1 SGDLS, CDR2 YYNGEE. V was pared by 3 bases and J by 4 bases, with 3 bases of the junction left unmatched. This CDR3 reads CASSAGLAGYEQYF. Written as DNA, the CDR3 is TGTGCCAGCAGCGCAGGACTAGCGGGTTACGAGCAGTACTTC.

The chain carries TRBV25-1 and TRBJ1-2; 10 positions match TRBD1. CDR1 is MGHDK, CDR2 SYGVNS, per germline. The CDR3 covers 15 residues. After removal of 1 base from V and 8 bases from J, the junction contained 7 bases not matched to a gene. The CDR3 sequence is CASSESPDRGRGYTF. The CDR3 bases are TGTGCCAGCAGTGAATCCCCGGACAGGGGGAGAGGCTACACCTTC.

CDR3 residues: CAILGRGIYQETQYF. In DNA, the CDR3 is TGTGCCATCTTAGGCAGGGGGATTTACCAAGAGACCCAGTACTTC. The V call is TRBV2, the J call TRBJ2-5; 7 nucleotides align to TRBD1. The V segment lost 10 bases and the J segment 0 bases; nucleotides outside the gene matches: 11. The CDR3 totals 15 residues. Germline assignment: CDR1 SNHLY and CDR2 FYNNEI. Filled out from reference TRBV2 and TRBJ2-5, the complete variable domain reads EPEVTQTPSHQVTQMGQEVILRCVPISNHLYFYWYRQILGQKVEFLVSFYNNEISEKSEIFDDQFSVERPDGSNFTLKIRSTKLEDSAMYFCAILGRGIYQETQYFGPGTRLLVL.

The genes are TRBV24-1 and TRBJ2-3, with 7 bases that match TRBD1. CDR1 and CDR2 from the germline V gene are KGHDR and SFDVKD. Trimming cost V 2 bases and J 4 bases; bases outside gene matches: 8. The CDR3 is 16 amino acids. In DNA form, the CDR3 reads TGTGCCACCAGTGATTCCCGACAGGGCCTGGCAGATACGCAGTATTTT. Its protein product is CATSDSRQGLADTQYF.

The chain joins TRBV27 to TRBJ2-1, with 10 bases matching TRBD2. The CDR3 loop spans 17 amino acids. Germline loops: CDR1 MNHEY, CDR2 SMNVEV (reference sequence). V shed 6 bases and J 9 bases; nucleotides not matched to a gene: 17. The CDR3 protein is CASSSIPLGSGGTEQFF. The CDR3 nucleotides read TGTGCCAGCAGCTCCATTCCCCTTGGTAGCGGGGGGACTGAGCAGTTCTTC.

Concerning this clone itself: The same CDR3 is also encoded by other DNA sequences in this sample. V usage is TRBV6-2 or TRBV6-3 and J usage is TRBJ1-6; D not resolved. Germline values: CDR1 MNHEY, CDR2 SVGEGT. The CDR3 length is 14 residues. Deletions cut 2 bases from V and 6 bases from J, with 8 bases between. This CDR3 is CASSYVQLNSPLHF. CDR3 nucleotides: TGTGCCAGCAGTTACGTACAGCTTAATTCACCCCTCCACTTT.

The V call is TRBV10-3, the J call TRBJ1-4; the match to TRBD1 covers 7 bases. Unmatched junction bases numbered 7, after V lost 5 bases and J lost 7 bases. The CDR3 consists of 14 residues. Germline CDR1 is ENHRY and CDR2 is SYGVKD. Written as DNA, the CDR3 is TGTGCCATCAGTTCCTCGACAGGGTCTGAAAAACTGTTTTTT. Its translation: CAISSSTGSEKLFF.

This clone came up once. The chain is built from TRBV28 and TRBJ1-1; possible D gene TRBD1, 6 bases. The germline V gene encodes CDR1 MDHEN and CDR2 SYDVKM. This CDR3 region has 15 residues. The ends were cut back, 7 bases at V and 4 bases at J, with 19 bases in the middle. CDR3 sequence: CASKGRGVTGTEAFF. The CDR3 coding sequence is TGTGCCAGCAAGGGCAGGGGCGTTACGGGCACTGAAGCTTTCTTT.

The chain couples TRBV27 to TRBJ1-2; D may be TRBD1 (6 bases). The V end was cut by 5 bases, the J end by 0 bases, with 13 bases between. Germline assignment: CDR1 MNHEY and CDR2 SMNVEV (reference sequence). This CDR3 contains 15 residues. CDR3 nucleotide sequence: TGTGCCAGCAGTCAAGACAGGTCTTCTAACTATGGCTACACCTTC. This codes for CASSQDRSSNYGYTF.

The chain uses TRBV27 and TRBJ1-5, with 8 bases aligning to TRBD1. The germline gives CDR1 MNHEY, CDR2 SMNVEV (reference sequence). The length of the CDR3 is 15 residues. Germline trimming cut 0 bases from V and 3 bases from J; bases unmatched to any gene: 1. The CDR3 region has the DNA TGTGCCAGCAGTTTATCCAGGGGGCACAATCAGCCCCAGCATTTT. Translating gives CASSLSRGHNQPQHF.

The gene calls are TRBV7-9 and TRBJ1-2; tentatively, D is TRBD1 (5 bases). V lost 5 bases to trimming and J lost 5 bases, with 12 bases between them. Germline V gene lookup returns CDR1 SEHNR and CDR2 FQNEAQ (reference sequence). The CDR3 has 13 residues. DNA of the CDR3: TGTGCCAGCAGCACAGGCCTAACATATGGCTACACCTTC. Translating gives CASSTGLTYGYTF.

In this sample, this clone turned up once. The genes are TRBV2 and TRBJ2-7; D unclear. Germline V gene sequence: CDR1 SNHLY, CDR2 FYNNEI. Trimming took 2 bases from V and 1 from J, leaving 3 bases between them. The CDR3 runs to 12 residues. As DNA, the CDR3 is TGTGCCAGCAGTGAACTTTCCTACGAGCAGTACTTC. Its protein is CASSELSYEQYF.

The CDR3 DNA reads as TGTGCCAGCAGCTTAAGGACAGCCAGCTTTGGGGAGACCCAGTACTTC. The encoded protein is CASSLRTASFGETQYF. The chain has TRBV5-8 and TRBJ2-5; D might be TRBD1 (6 bases). The CDR3 loop spans 16 amino acids. The germline CDR1 and CDR2 sequences are SGHTS and YDEGEE. Trimming pared 2 bases from V and 5 bases from J, leaving 19 bases between. Drawing the rest from reference TRBV5-8 and TRBJ2-5, the complete variable domain is EAGVTQSPTHLIKTRGQQATLRCSPISGHTSVYWYQQALGLGLQFLLWYDEGEERNRGNFPPRFSGRQFPNYSSELNVNALELEDSALYLCASSLRTASFGETQYFGPGTRLLVL.

This clone appeared a single time. The chain carries TRBV6-2 or TRBV6-3 and TRBJ2-7; TRBD2 aligns across 8 bases. Unmatched junction bases numbered 12, after V lost 7 bases and J lost 1 base. Germline values: CDR1 MNHEY, CDR2 SVGEGT. The CDR3 runs 16 residues. CDR3 region: CASTPGRAGGSYEQYF. CDR3 nucleotide sequence: TGTGCCAGCACCCCTGGCAGGGCGGGAGGTTCCTACGAGCAGTACTTC.

This clone was seen just once. The J gene is TRBJ2-1, the V gene TRBV5-1, with 15 bases fitting TRBD2. This CDR3 has 16 amino acids. V dropped 6 bases and J dropped 6; count of bases not matched to a gene: 7. From germline, CDR1 is SGHRS and CDR2 YFSETQ. The CDR3 sequence is CASKGLAGGPGNEQFF. CDR3 DNA sequence: TGCGCCAGCAAGGGACTAGCGGGGGGTCCGGGCAATGAGCAGTTCTTC.

This clone has just one count. The V gene is TRBV6-5, the J gene TRBJ1-2; D gene unclear. The germline V and J ends were trimmed by 2 bases and 0 bases, with 10 bases remaining between them. Looked up from germline, CDR1 is MNHEY and CDR2 is SVGAGI. This CDR3 spans 15 amino acids. CDR3 protein: CASSYKRHTNYGYTF. In nucleotides, the CDR3 is TGTGCCAGCAGTTACAAAAGACACACTAACTATGGCTACACCTTC.

V is TRBV27 and J is TRBJ2-7; the match to TRBD2 covers 9 bases. Germline CDR1 MNHEY, CDR2 SMNVEV (reference sequence). V gave up 5 bases and J gave up 2 bases; unmatched junction bases: 7. This CDR3 spans 15 amino acids. The CDR3 DNA follows: TGTGCCAGCAGTCATAGAGCGGGAGGTCCCTACGAGCAGTACTTC. Residues: CASSHRAGGPYEQYF.

V gene TRBV19 combines with J gene TRBJ1-1; D is unresolved. V was pared by 2 bases and J by 7 bases, with 8 bases between. Looked up from germline, CDR1 is LNHDA and CDR2 is SQIVND (reference sequence). The CDR3 totals 12 residues. CDR3 loop: CASSIRGGEAFF. Here the CDR3 DNA reads TGTGCCAGTAGTATACGAGGAGGTGAAGCTTTCTTT.

V usage is TRBV9 and J usage is TRBJ2-7; tentatively, D is TRBD1 (6 bases). V was pared by 0 bases and J by 0 bases, with 10 bases between. The germline CDR1 and CDR2 sequences are SGDLS and YYNGEE. The CDR3 runs to 15 residues. The CDR3, as DNA: TGTGCCAGCAGCGTAGGACAGGCCGTCTCCTACGAGCAGTACTTC. Amino acid sequence: CASSVGQAVSYEQYF.

The chain has TRBV19 and TRBJ2-7, with 14 bases matching TRBD2. J gave up 2 bases and V 6 bases, and 12 bases lay outside the gene matches. From germline, CDR1 is LNHDA and CDR2 SQIVND (reference sequence). This CDR3 is 18 amino acids long. The CDR3 region is CASSFLGTSGSIPYEQYF. As DNA, the CDR3 is TGTGCCAGTAGCTTCCTAGGGACTAGCGGGAGTATTCCCTACGAGCAGTACTTC.

This chain uses TRBV18 with TRBJ2-1; weak D call: TRBD1 (6 bases). CDR1 and CDR2 from the germline V gene are KGHSH and LQKENI. V was trimmed by 3 bases and J by 0 bases, leaving 15 bases between them. The CDR3 is 17 amino acids. CDR3 in DNA: TGTGCCAGCTCACCGACCAGGGGCACCCCCTCCTACAATGAGCAGTTCTTC. Protein product: CASSPTRGTPSYNEQFF.

V gene TRBV4-3 combines with J gene TRBJ2-1; D possibly corresponds to TRBD2 (6 bases). From germline, CDR1 is LGHNA and CDR2 YSLEER. The germline V and J ends were trimmed by 4 bases and 6 bases, with 16 bases remaining between them. CDR3 size: 15 residues. This CDR3 reads CASSLRGAVGNEQFF. CDR3 bases: TGCGCCAGCAGCCTCCGCGGGGCAGTCGGCAATGAGCAGTTCTTC.

In the case of this clone: This CDR3 is also generated by other DNA sequences in the sample. The chain uses TRBV7-6 and TRBJ2-3; possible D gene TRBD1, 8 bases. The V gene lost 1 base and the J gene lost 6 bases, with 20 bases spanning the gap. The CDR3 loop spans 17 amino acids. Germline V gives CDR1 SGHVS, CDR2 FNYEAQ. The CDR3 DNA reads as TGTGCCAGCAGCTTAGGGGGGAGCAGGGGGCGGGGGGATACGCAGTATTTT. It codes for CASSLGGSRGRGDTQYF.